This TCR beta chain derives from a study of regulatory T cells in long-lasting Graves disease (dated by TCRdb to the early 2020s). About the study as a whole: Newly diagnosed Graves' disease patients had taken antithyroid drugs for less than 3 months. This study used TCR sequencing and RNA sequencing of peripheral blood to compare persistent Graves' disease patients against newly diagnosed Graves' disease patients. The study took place in China and was registered as a clinical trial. A total of some 33 samples were covered by TCR sequencing, comprising some 13 persistent and 20 or so newly diagnosed Graves' disease patients.

Ends trimmed: V by 3 bases, J by 5 bases; bases unmatched to a gene: 1. From a lookup of the germline V gene, CDR1 and CDR2 are MNHEY and SVGAGI. Counted from cysteine to phenylalanine, this CDR3 has 14 amino acids. Here the CDR3 DNA is all that survives: 42 bases in frame from base 1. Receptors were amplified or captured by multiplex PCR. The data were produced on an Illumina HiSeq 4000. iRepertoire HTBI primers and Arm-PCR amplification of CDR3 regions were used to construct TCR beta libraries. Gel purification was performed on PCR products prior to sequencing. Concerning the study's data processing: Across samples, 60 to 80 TRBV and roughly 15 TRBJ segments were identified and used for gene usage analysis of CDR3 amino acid clonotypes. COPE and FqMerger were used to merge filtered high-quality paired reads into contigs. BLAST was used to align contigs to the IMGT TRBV, TRBD and TRBJ reference genes, and CDR3 was defined following IMGT. Clonotypes above 0.1% frequency were classified as highly expanded clones. Shannon entropy was used to measure repertoire diversity, and the Gini coefficient was used to measure V-J evenness. A clonotype was considered public if more than one individual shared it. The public reads were reanalyzed by TCRdb: fastp trimming at Q25, MiXCR alignment, in-frame beta chains only. Rows are combined by CDR3 protein, so each entry shows the most common genes and DNA. In this record, the V and J calls reflect TCRdb's handling and not the investigators' own analysis. The sample table lists hundreds of thousands of distinct CDR3 sequences, about 16% of them with a count of one. The leading ten clones occupy roughly 25% of the sample.

The time point tag for this specimen amounts to: newly diagnosed GD, antithyroid drugs for less than 3 months. For both TCR sequencing and RNA sequencing, RNA was extracted from PBMCs using TRIzol. The diagnosis of Graves' disease followed American Thyroid Association guidelines. Patients for the study were recruited at an endocrinology department in Xi'an, China. From each patient, nine milliliters of peripheral blood was collected into an EDTA anticoagulant tube. PBMCs were isolated by Ficoll Paque Plus density gradient separation without further T cell sorting. An Agilent 2100 Bioanalyzer and agarose gel were used to check RNA quality, while a NanoDrop 2000 measured RNA concentration. The study at large found these results: Only peripheral blood was studied, because thyroid tissue, the primary lesion, was inaccessible. Sequencing and analysis were limited to the TCR beta chain. Persistent patients shared more public clonotypes among themselves (around 2,500) than newly diagnosed patients did (more than 950). Compared with newly diagnosed patients, persistent Graves' disease patients had lower TCR Shannon entropy and fewer highly expanded clones, which suggests clonal expansion. Preferential use of TRBV28, TRBJ1-2 and TRBJ2-5 was observed in persistent disease, whereas TRBV20-1 and TRBJ2-1 were favored in newly diagnosed disease. The small sample size was acknowledged by the authors as a limitation that may reduce accuracy.

This clonotype was observed at least ten times. What this receptor recognizes is not known. No base quality values were provided; no much bigger clone lies one nucleotide off. These data also formed part of another study, on T cells in Graves' hyperthyroidism and ophthalmopathy. Looking at the second paper: Stable Graves' hyperthyroidism was defined as the absence of progression to ophthalmopathy over 18 months of follow-up. Hyperthyroidism patients were newly diagnosed, with disease duration under 2 months, and aged 18 to 65 years. Any patient with an uncontrolled infection, another autoimmune disease, pregnancy or lactation was excluded. Diagnoses were established on the basis of clinical symptoms, serum thyroxine and TRAb, thyroid ultrasound, and orbital computed tomography. For the first round of RT-PCR on the TCR CDR3, the HTBI primer set was used together with the Qiagen OneStep RT-PCR kit. Most expanded thyroid clonotypes (frequency above 0.001) were also detected in blood, a finding suggesting that blood repertoires may reflect thyroid immune responses. A model built on a 13 V-J signature distinguished ophthalmopathy from stable hyperthyroidism, reaching approximately 89% sensitivity and 81% to 83% specificity in cross-validation and 80%/75% in testing. In validation, progression to ophthalmopathy was predicted by the model with 55% to 71% sensitivity and just over 72% specificity, a median of 6.5 months before onset. TCR V-J signatures able to tell the groups apart were searched for in a discovery cohort of around 95 patients, of whom fewer than 45 had Graves' ophthalmopathy and 55 to 60 had stable Graves' hyperthyroidism. Prospective prediction of ophthalmopathy was tested in an independent validation cohort of 18 hyperthyroidism patients and approximately 17 patients who later progressed to ophthalmopathy. For training and testing, the 100 or so patients in the discovery cohort were randomly divided in a 7:3 ratio. The study also compared thyroid tissue and blood T-cell repertoires from over 5 Graves' hyperthyroidism patients. After blood sampling, hyperthyroidism patients were treated with methimazole at a starting dose of 30 mg daily, and ophthalmopathy patients were treated with high-dose intravenous methylprednisolone. Libraries were constructed in a second round of multiplex PCR, after which size selection and purification were performed. Paired-end sequencing of the libraries was performed with 100 bp reads on an Illumina HiSeq2000. SOAPnuke was used to process the raw data, with reads discarded if the reads contained adapters or uncalled bases, had a mean Phred below 15, or lacked an exact constant-primer or identifier match. High-quality paired reads were merged using COPE v1.2.5, and each unique nucleotide sequence was defined as a clonotype. MiTCR v1.1 was used to align the clonotypes against IMGT TRBV, TRBD and TRBJ reference segments. The analysis was restricted to V-J combinations with a frequency above 0.0001, which together covered 99.2% of the repertoires. A TCS score was defined as the ratio between F50 (clonal expansion) and ExV (chaos), using BLOSUM62-based TCRdist between CDR3 peptides within each V-J. Welch's t-statistics and random forest reduced roughly 500 V-J features to 13, which were used in a naive Bayes classifier (R e1071). Sample size was not statistically predetermined, and blinding of investigators to group allocation was not performed. TCR Vbeta CDR3 sequencing of 120 to 150 peripheral blood samples (under 45 ophthalmopathy, 75 hyperthyroidism and roughly 17 progressor patients) is reported in the paper.

Sequencing was performed on peripheral blood mononuclear cells (PBMCs), taken at new diagnosis, from a patient treated with antithyroid drugs. The chain links TRBV6-5 with TRBJ1-6, with TRBD1 matching 7 junction bases. The source of this sequence is a woman aged 40 to 65 with Graves disease. Donor details come from another sample of the same person, matched by shared clones. The nucleotide sequence reads TGTGCCAGCAGTTATCAGGGGGATAATTCACCCCTCCACTTT. Protein translation: CASSYQGDNSPLHF.